One and the same sample provided the 18 T cell receptor beta chains below, sequenced in a study of blood T cell repertoires in COVID-19. Sequenced by immunoSEQ multiplex PCR; TCRdb stores in-frame clones only, minus some. Among 220,000 or so clones listed, about 88% were seen once. The specimen sequenced was peripheral blood. These receptor sequences come from a woman aged 50 to 60 with COVID-19, enrolled during active disease.

This clone turned up a few times. The gene calls are TRBV7-3 and TRBJ2-2; D not resolved. Germline V gives CDR1 SGHTA, CDR2 FQGTGA. The CDR3 is made up of 12 amino acids. Deletions cut 4 bases from V and 4 bases from J, with 4 bases between. The CDR3 region is CASSSFTGELFF. In DNA form, the CDR3 reads TGTGCCAGCAGCTCCTTCACCGGGGAGCTGTTTTTT.

This clone was found once. The chain links TRBV7-6 to TRBJ1-3; tentative D call: TRBD1 (6 bases). The germline V and J ends were trimmed by 1 base and 2 bases, with 12 bases remaining between them. CDR1 is SGHVS and CDR2 is FNYEAQ in the germline V gene. The CDR3 runs to 16 residues. The CDR3 DNA is TGTGCCAGCAGCTTAGTGGGGCAGGGGCCTGGAAACACCATATATTTT. This encodes CASSLVGQGPGNTIYF.

V usage is TRBV29-1 and J usage is TRBJ2-4; D might be TRBD1 (6 bases). Trimming stripped 2 bases from V and 10 bases from J, with 9 bases between. Per germline, CDR1 SQVTM and CDR2 ANQGSEA. The CDR3 spans 11 residues. CDR3 residues: CSVERGSIQYF. The CDR3 bases are TGCAGCGTTGAAAGGGGGTCAATTCAGTACTTC.

The chain links TRBV7-2 to TRBJ1-2, with D possibly matching TRBD1 (5 bases). Trimming cost V 5 bases and J 7 bases, with 23 bases left between them. CDR1 is SGHTA and CDR2 is FQGNSA in the germline V gene. This CDR3 has 16 amino acids. This CDR3 reads CASSTSGTERGGGYTF. The CDR3 coding sequence is TGTGCCAGCAGCACCAGCGGGACGGAACGCGGGGGTGGCTACACCTTC.

The gene calls are TRBV10-3 and TRBJ1-2; no clear D gene. CDR3 length equals 13 residues. Between the trimmed V and J ends, which lost 0 bases and 5 bases, there was a span of 7 bases. Germline V lookup: CDR1 ENHRY, CDR2 SYGVKD. CDR3 coding DNA: TGTGCCATCAGTGAGTCTACGGGGTATGGCTACACCTTC. It specifies CAISESTGYGYTF.

Written as DNA, the CDR3 is TGTGCCAGCAGCCCACCGGCGAGGGAACACCGTACGCAGTATTTT. Residues: CASSPPAREHRTQYF. V gene TRBV5-8 combines with J gene TRBJ2-3; tentatively, D is TRBD2 (5 bases). The germline V gene encodes CDR1 SGHTS and CDR2 YDEGEE. The ends were cut back, 4 bases at V and 8 bases at J, with 20 bases in the middle. This CDR3 has 15 residues.

The gene calls are TRBV24-1 and TRBJ1-1; 9 bases match TRBD1. The ends lost 7 bases at V and 13 bases at J; junction bases unmatched: 12. CDR3 length equals 13 residues. The germline V gene encodes CDR1 KGHDR and CDR2 SFDVKD. The CDR3, as DNA: TGTGCCACCAGGGGAGGGACAGGGTCTAGGGATTTCTTT. It is translated as CATRGGTGSRDFF.

The chain carries TRBV15 and TRBJ2-3, with TRBD2 as a possible D gene (5 bases). Between the trimmed V and J ends, which lost 0 bases and 0 bases, there was a span of 22 bases. The CDR3 covers 20 residues. Germline V gene data show CDR1 as LNHNV and CDR2 as YYDKDF (reference sequence). This CDR3 reads CATSRDKRWGALTSTDTQYF. DNA of the CDR3: TGTGCCACCAGCAGAGATAAAAGGTGGGGAGCCCTAACTAGCACAGATACGCAGTATTTT. The complete variable domain, with remaining parts taken from reference TRBV15 and TRBJ2-3, reads DAMVIQNPRYQVTQFGKPVTLSCSQTLNHNVMYWYQQKSSQAPKLLFHYYDKDFNNEADTPDNFQSRRPNTSFCFLDIRSPGLGDTAMYLCATSRDKRWGALTSTDTQYFGPGTRLTVL.

This clone was recorded once. The rearrangement links TRBV2 to TRBJ2-3; 9 bases are shared with TRBD2. The CDR3 is 13 amino acids. V gave up 8 bases and J gave up 4 bases; unmatched junction bases: 4. Germline assignment: CDR1 SNHLY and CDR2 FYNNEI. The CDR3 reads CASGTSRADTQYF. Written as DNA, the CDR3 is TGTGCCAGCGGGACTAGCAGGGCAGATACGCAGTATTTT.

The rearrangement joins TRBV19 to TRBJ2-3; the D gene is possibly TRBD2 (5 bases). CDR3 length: 14 residues. Germline assignment: CDR1 LNHDA and CDR2 SQIVND (reference sequence). V lost 7 bases and J 0 bases, leaving 11 bases between the germline ends. CDR3 in DNA: TGTGCCAGTACCAGGACTCCTAGCACAGATACGCAGTATTTT. Amino acids: CASTRTPSTDTQYF.

CDR3 DNA: TGTGCCAGCAGCAAACGTCAGGGAAACACCATATATTTT. Amino acids: CASSKRQGNTIYF. The rearrangement links TRBV7-8 to TRBJ1-3, with D uncertain. This CDR3 region has 13 residues. With 5 bases removed from V and 4 bases from J, the gap between germline ends came to 9 bases. CDR1 and CDR2 (germline): SGHVS, FQNEAQ.

This chain uses TRBV5-5 with TRBJ1-5; D remains ambiguous. This CDR3 region has 15 residues. The V and J ends lost 4 bases and 7 bases respectively, with 18 bases between them. The V gene's germline CDR1 is SGHKS and CDR2 YYEKEE (reference sequence). The CDR3 loop reads CASSLSGGGYQPQHF. DNA of the CDR3: TGTGCCAGCAGCCTCTCAGGTGGAGGATACCAGCCCCAGCATTTT. The full variable domain, completed using reference TRBV5-5 and TRBJ1-5, is DAGVTQSPTHLIKTRGQQVTLRCSPISGHKSVSWYQQVLGQGPQFIFQYYEKEERGRGNFPDRFSARQFPNYSSELNVNALLLGDSALYLCASSLSGGGYQPQHFGDGTRLSIL.

The V and J genes are TRBV19 and TRBJ2-3; D remains unclear. CDR1 LNHDA and CDR2 SQIVND come from the germline V gene (reference sequence). Trimming removed 6 bases at V and 7 bases at J, with 8 bases between. The CDR3 has 11 residues. The CDR3 is CASSTHYTQYF. The CDR3 DNA reads TGTGCCAGTAGCACGCACTATACGCAGTATTTT.

The chain recombines TRBV5-4 with TRBJ2-7, with no clear D. Trimming removed 1 base from V and 2 bases from J, with 7 bases in between. Germline V gene lookup returns CDR1 SGHNT and CDR2 YYREEE (reference sequence). The CDR3 has 13 amino acids. CDR3 nucleotides: TGTGCCAGCAGCTTGTCCCCTGCCTACGAGCAGTACTTC. This encodes CASSLSPAYEQYF.

This sequence joins TRBV14 and TRBJ2-5; D is perhaps TRBD1 (6 bases). The germline V gene encodes CDR1 SGHDN and CDR2 FVKESK. Between the trimmed V and J ends, which lost 4 bases and 2 bases, there was a span of 20 bases. The CDR3 contains 17 residues. The CDR3, as DNA: TGTGCCAGCAGCCCAAGGGGTTTCGGGACACAGCAAGAGACCCAGTACTTC. Translated: CASSPRGFGTQQETQYF.

The V gene is TRBV6-1, the J gene TRBJ2-3, with TRBD2 matching 8 bases. Germline V CDR1 and CDR2: MNHNS, SASEGT. The V segment lost 4 bases and the J segment 0 bases; nucleotides outside the gene matches: 12. The CDR3 loop spans 18 amino acids. The DNA for the CDR3 is TGTGCCAGCAGTGGCGCCTTCGGGGGGGTTGCTAGCACAGATACGCAGTATTTT. Residues: CASSGAFGGVASTDTQYF.

The CDR3 region is CASSPSTSGNTIYF. DNA for the CDR3: TGTGCCAGTAGCCCTAGTACTTCTGGAAACACCATATATTTT. The chain employs TRBV19 and TRBJ1-3; D is ambiguous. V was cut by 6 bases and J by 1 base, with 10 bases left in between. In germline, CDR1 is LNHDA, CDR2 SQIVND (reference sequence). The length of the CDR3 is 14 residues.

This clone was seen only once. The rearrangement joins TRBV30 to TRBJ1-3, with D possibly matching TRBD1 (5 bases). The V end was cut by 5 bases, the J end by 3 bases, with 14 bases between. Germline-derived CDR1 and CDR2 are GTSNPN and SVGIG (reference sequence). The CDR3 has 14 residues. The CDR3 loop is CAWSKGKNGNTIYF. CDR3 DNA: TGTGCCTGGTCCAAGGGGAAGAATGGAAACACCATATATTTT. Full variable domain (remainder filled in from reference TRBV30 and TRBJ1-3): SQTIHQWPATLVQPVGSPLSLECTVEGTSNPNLYWYRQAAGRGLQLLFYSVGIGQISSEVPQNLSASRPQDRQFILSSKKLLLSDSGFYLCAWSKGKNGNTIYFGEGSWLTVV.